One sample yielded the 16 T cell receptor beta chains listed below, sequenced in a study of immune heterogeneity within non-small cell lung tumors. A multiplex PCR containing 32 V primers and 13 J primers was used to amplify TCR beta CDR3. TCRdb reprocessed the multiplex PCR reads with MiXCR, giving one entry per CDR3 protein. The table lists around 12,000 distinct CDR3 sequences, 20% to 25% of them singletons. Bulk tumor genomic DNA (600 ng per sample) served as template. Multiple widely separated biopsies were taken from each primary tumor at surgery. Patients underwent curative surgery for non-small cell lung cancer (untreated and newly diagnosed). Input material: lung tumor tissue. These receptors were obtained from a man aged 55 to 69 with non-small cell lung cancer.

The rearrangement uses TRBV2 and TRBJ2-2; D is perhaps TRBD1 (6 bases). CDR3 length: 14 amino acids. CDR1 and CDR2 (germline): SNHLY, FYNNEI. Deletions cut 4 bases from V and 2 bases from J, with 8 bases between. CDR3 in amino acids: CASSGDKNTGELFF. DNA for the CDR3: TGTGCCAGCAGTGGGGACAAAAACACCGGGGAGCTGTTTTTT.

By its share, this clonotype is medium-sized. The genes are TRBV2 and TRBJ2-2; D possibly corresponds to TRBD1 (6 bases). CDR1 and CDR2 (germline): SNHLY, FYNNEI. Between the trimmed V and J ends, which lost 3 bases and 2 bases, there was a span of 19 bases. The CDR3 has 18 residues. CDR3 in DNA: TGTGCCAGCAGTGAGACAGGCCTTTTAGCAGTTAACACCGGGGAGCTGTTTTTT. This gives the protein CASSETGLLAVNTGELFF.

This clonotype has a handful of counts. The chain recombines TRBV9 with TRBJ2-7, with D possibly being TRBD2 (5 bases). Trimming removed 0 bases from V and 6 bases from J, with 10 bases in between. This CDR3 has 13 residues. CDR1 is SGDLS and CDR2 is YYNGEE in the germline V gene. CDR3 sequence: CASSVVPGSEQYF. As DNA, the CDR3 is TGTGCCAGCAGCGTAGTGCCGGGGAGCGAGCAGTACTTC.

The chain recombines TRBV11-3 with TRBJ1-3; D gene unclear. Germline assignment: CDR1 SGHNT and CDR2 YENEEA. V was pared by 4 bases and J by 0 bases, with 4 bases between. This CDR3 contains 13 residues. The CDR3 loop is CASSWISGNTIYF. The CDR3 nucleotides read TGTGCCAGCAGCTGGATCTCTGGAAACACCATATATTTT.

Points on this clonotype: A read error may produce the germline difference seen at one junction end. The chain is built from TRBV6-5 and TRBJ2-5; tentative D call: TRBD1 (5 bases). The length of the CDR3 is 12 residues. Germline V gene sequence: CDR1 MNHEY, CDR2 SVGAGI. CDR3 coding DNA: TGTGCCAGCAGTTATGGACAAGAGACCCAGTGCTTC. Protein product: CASSYGQETQCF.

This clonotype was recorded at least ten times. V usage is TRBV6-1 and J usage is TRBJ1-5; D might be TRBD1 (5 bases). Germline lookup yields CDR1 MNHNS and CDR2 SASEGT. Trimming cost V 10 bases and J 3 bases, with 19 bases left between them. The CDR3 runs 15 residues. CDR3 nucleotide sequence: TGTGCCACTACGCATCCGGTGGGACTCAATCAGCCCCAGCATTTT. This encodes CATTHPVGLNQPQHF.

Sample share makes this clonotype medium-sized. This chain connects TRBV5-1 to TRBJ1-1; D ambiguous. Trimming shortened V by 0 bases and J by 6 bases, and 3 bases separated the two germline ends. Germline lookup yields CDR1 SGHRS and CDR2 YFSETQ. This CDR3 spans 11 amino acids. The CDR3 bases are TGCGCCAGCAGCTTGGGTGCTGAAGCTTTCTTT. Residues: CASSLGAEAFF.

This clonotype was detected a few times. The gene calls are TRBV18 and TRBJ2-3, with 8 nucleotides matching TRBD1. V shed 3 bases, J shed 5 bases, and the junction held 4 bases outside the gene matches. This CDR3 has 14 residues. CDR1 and CDR2 (germline): KGHSH, LQKENI. CDR3 DNA sequence: TGTGCCAGCTCACCGACAGGGGCGGTAGATACGCAGTATTTT. Protein: CASSPTGAVDTQYF. The full variable domain, completed using reference TRBV18 and TRBJ2-3, is NAGVMQNPRHLVRRRGQEARLRCSPMKGHSHVYWYRQLPEEGLKFMVYLQKENIIDESGMPKERFSAEFPKEGPSILRIQQVVRGDSAAYFCASSPTGAVDTQYFGPGTRLTVL.

This chain links TRBV30 with TRBJ2-1; D unclear. Between the trimmed V and J ends, which lost 4 bases and 6 bases, there was a span of 10 bases. CDR1 GTSNPN and CDR2 SVGIG come from the germline V gene (reference sequence). The CDR3 is 12 residues long. This CDR3 reads CAWIMEINEQFF. CDR3 DNA: TGTGCCTGGATCATGGAGATCAATGAGCAGTTCTTC.

The chain joins TRBV7-6 to TRBJ2-7; either TRBD1 or TRBD2 may supply D (5 bases each). Trimming took 1 base from V and 0 from J, leaving 7 bases between them. This CDR3 comprises 14 residues. Germline CDR1 reads SGHVS; CDR2 reads FNYEAQ. The CDR3 spells CASSLGGYSYEQYF. The CDR3 DNA sequence: TGTGCCAGCAGCTTAGGGGGGTACTCCTACGAGCAGTACTTC.

This clonotype is medium-sized (0.01 to 0.1%). V gene TRBV14 combines with J gene TRBJ2-7; D may be TRBD2 (6 bases). Trimming left V 0 bases short and J 2 bases short, with 23 bases between. Germline loops: CDR1 SGHDN, CDR2 FVKESK. This CDR3 region has 19 residues. The CDR3 DNA sequence: TGTGCCAGCAGCCAAGATCAGTTGGACGGGAGCTACGGAACCTACGAGCAGTACTTC. Translated: CASSQDQLDGSYGTYEQYF.

V is TRBV28 and J is TRBJ2-1; 10 bases match TRBD1. With 8 bases clipped from V and 14 bases from J, the junction kept 18 bases outside the gene matches. This CDR3 is 15 amino acids long. Per germline, CDR1 MDHEN and CDR2 SYDVKM. The CDR3 loop is CASWTHGTGAREKFF. In DNA form, the CDR3 reads TGTGCCAGCTGGACCCACGGGACAGGGGCCCGGGAGAAGTTCTTC.

This clonotype is medium-sized (0.01 to 0.1%). The chain recombines TRBV6-1 with TRBJ2-5, with 7 positions matching TRBD2. V trimming: 8 bases; J trimming: 1 base; junction bases outside the gene matches: 4. Germline CDR1 is MNHNS and CDR2 is SASEGT. The CDR3 extends over 13 amino acids. The CDR3 spells CASGKRGQETQYF. Here the CDR3 DNA reads TGTGCCAGCGGCAAGCGGGGCCAAGAGACCCAGTACTTC.

This clonotype counts as medium-sized. The V call is TRBV6-1, the J call TRBJ2-7; 9 nucleotides align to TRBD1. CDR3 size: 13 residues. Germline V gene lookup returns CDR1 MNHNS and CDR2 SASEGT. Unmatched junction bases numbered 4, after V lost 8 bases and J lost 2 bases. The CDR3 here is CASSRTGAYEQYF. In nucleotides, the CDR3 is TGTGCCAGCTCCCGGACAGGGGCCTACGAGCAGTACTTC.

A remark on this clonotype: The junction departs from the called germline gene at one end, perhaps through a read error. V gene TRBV7-9 combines with J gene TRBJ2-7; no reliable D call. Germline values: CDR1 SEHNR, CDR2 FQNEAQ (reference sequence). This CDR3 contains 13 residues. CDR3 in amino acids: CASILEATYEQYF. CDR3 coding DNA: TGTGCCAGCATCTTAGAAGCTACCTACGAGCAGTACTTC.

By share, this clonotype counts as medium-sized. The chain carries TRBV27 and TRBJ2-2; 8 nucleotides agree with TRBD1. Germline V gene data show CDR1 as MNHEY and CDR2 as SMNVEV (reference sequence). The CDR3 totals 14 residues. Germline trimming cut 7 bases from V and 6 bases from J; bases unmatched to any gene: 7. In DNA form, the CDR3 reads TGTGCCAGCATCCCCGAACAGGGGGCCGGGGAGCTGTTTTTT. Translated, it gives CASIPEQGAGELFF.